What follows are 16 T cell receptor beta chains derived from one specimen sequenced in a study of regulatory T cells in long-lasting Graves disease. Through Arm-PCR of CDR3 regions and iRepertoire HTBI primers, TCR beta libraries were built. TCRdb processed the multiplex PCR reads anew with MiXCR; each CDR3 protein has one entry. The sample has 400,000 to 450,000 distinct CDR3 sequences, 20% to 25% seen once. This sample's time point: persistent/refractory GD, antithyroid drugs over 5 years with positive TRAb. TCR sequences were obtained from RNA taken from PBMCs. The input for sequencing was peripheral blood mononuclear cells (PBMCs), taken when the disease was refractory, from a patient treated with antithyroid drugs. The receptors were gathered from a female donor with Graves disease.

Remarks on this clonotype: Its ends do not fully match the called genes, so a read error is possible. The J gene is TRBJ2-7, the V gene TRBV18, with D perhaps matching TRBD1 (5 bases). CDR3 length: 14 amino acids. Per germline, CDR1 KGHSH and CDR2 LQKENI. The CDR3 sequence is CASSPNRQPYEQHF. The CDR3 DNA reads TGTGCCAGCTCACCAAATCGACAGCCCTACGAGCAGCACTTC.

The V gene is TRBV27, the J gene TRBJ1-2, with D tentatively TRBD1 (5 bases). V lost 3 bases and J lost 2, with 7 bases in between. The CDR3 runs to 13 residues. Germline V CDR1 and CDR2: MNHEY, SMNVEV (reference sequence). CDR3 residues: CASSFEGNYGYTF. As DNA, the CDR3 is TGTGCCAGCAGTTTCGAGGGGAACTATGGCTACACCTTC.

This clonotype showed up many times. The chain joins TRBV28 to TRBJ1-1; 7 bases match TRBD1. CDR1 is MDHEN and CDR2 is SYDVKM in the germline V gene. The CDR3 sequence is 17 residues long. The junction had 15 bases not matched to a gene; V was cut back by 5 bases and J by 3 bases. DNA of the CDR3: TGTGCCAGCAGTCCCCTAGACAGGGCCGTGATCTACACTGAAGCTTTCTTT. This gives the protein CASSPLDRAVIYTEAFF.

This clonotype has only a few counts. The CDR3 sequence: CASSFGLAGVPIEQYF. The CDR3 coding sequence is TGTGCCAGCAGTTTCGGACTAGCGGGGGTACCTATCGAGCAGTACTTC. This rearrangement joins TRBV27 to TRBJ2-7; the match to TRBD2 covers 13 bases. After removal of 3 bases from V and 6 bases from J, the junction contained 8 bases not matched to a gene. The CDR3 is 16 amino acids. Germline V gives CDR1 MNHEY, CDR2 SMNVEV (reference sequence).

This clonotype was seen repeatedly, ten times or more. V gene TRBV28 combines with J gene TRBJ2-7, with D perhaps TRBD1 (5 bases). The CDR3 extends over 13 amino acids. Trimming cost V 10 bases and J 6 bases, with 19 bases left between them. CDR1 is MDHEN and CDR2 is SYDVKM in the germline V gene. The CDR3 protein is CATKRQSSGEQYF. CDR3 bases: TGTGCCACCAAAAGACAGTCGTCGGGCGAGCAGTACTTC.

The chain carries TRBV18 and TRBJ2-6, with D possibly TRBD2 on 5 matching bases. The CDR3 runs to 14 residues. V lost 3 bases to trimming and J lost 3 bases, with 6 bases between them. Per the germline V gene, CDR1 is KGHSH and CDR2 is LQKENI. DNA of the CDR3: TGTGCCAGCTCACCTGGGAGTGGGGCCAACGTCCTGACTTTC. Translated, it gives CASSPGSGANVLTF.

This rearrangement joins TRBV5-1 to TRBJ2-2; TRBD1 or TRBD2 may be the D gene (5 bases each). The CDR3 is made up of 13 amino acids. With 5 bases removed from V and 5 bases from J, the gap between germline ends came to 10 bases. Germline V gene data show CDR1 as SGHRS and CDR2 as YFSETQ. CDR3 loop: CASSNGGTGELFF. CDR3 coding DNA: TGCGCCAGCAGTAATGGGGGAACCGGGGAGCTGTTTTTT.

This clonotype turned up a few times. The chain recombines TRBV9 with TRBJ2-7; D could derive from TRBD1 or TRBD2 (5 bases each). The CDR3 contains 14 residues. The germline V and J ends were trimmed by 0 bases and 5 bases, with 12 bases remaining between them. From germline, CDR1 is SGDLS and CDR2 YYNGEE. The CDR3 DNA is TGTGCCAGCAGCGTAGGCGGTGGGACCCACGAGCAGTACTTC. Protein product: CASSVGGGTHEQYF.

This clonotype was picked up many times. The chain employs TRBV11-2 and TRBJ1-5, with a possible D match to TRBD1 (6 bases). The V gene's germline CDR1 is SGHAT and CDR2 FQNNGV. Trimming left V 0 bases short and J 1 base short, with 7 bases between. This CDR3 is built from 15 residues. Here the CDR3 DNA reads TGTGCCAGCAGCTTAGACGACAGGAGCAATCAGCCCCAGCATTTT. This codes for CASSLDDRSNQPQHF.

This chain uses TRBV29-1 with TRBJ1-4; the D is unclear. The germline V gene encodes CDR1 SQVTM and CDR2 ANQGSEA. V lost 4 bases and J lost 0, with 6 bases in between. The CDR3 consists of 13 residues. CDR3 loop: CSVVVPTNEKLFF. In DNA form, the CDR3 reads TGCAGCGTTGTAGTCCCAACTAATGAAAAACTGTTTTTT.

At least ten counts were recorded for this clonotype. The J gene is TRBJ2-1, the V gene TRBV12-3 or TRBV12-4; D call uncertain. V was shortened by 3 bases and J by 3 bases, with 12 bases between the two germline ends. The CDR3 contains 15 residues. The chain's CDR3 is CASSFGGKNYNEQFF. CDR3 DNA: TGTGCCAGCAGTTTCGGTGGAAAAAACTACAATGAGCAGTTCTTC.

In its sample, this clonotype was seen many times. V gene TRBV12-3 or TRBV12-4 combines with J gene TRBJ2-3, with D tentatively TRBD2 (6 bases). This CDR3 has 15 amino acids. The V end was cut by 7 bases, the J end by 3 bases, with 17 bases between. CDR3 protein: CASTFVRGITDTQYF. The DNA for the CDR3 is TGTGCCAGCACATTCGTACGGGGGATAACAGATACGCAGTATTTT.

V and J are TRBV4-2 and TRBJ2-7, with D perhaps assigned TRBD1 or TRBD2 (5 bases each). The CDR3 sequence is 15 residues long. Germline-derived CDR1 and CDR2 are LGHNA and YNFKEQ. V lost 5 bases and J 4 bases, leaving 18 bases between the germline ends. The CDR3 is CASSTTQGEEYEQYF. The CDR3 DNA sequence: TGTGCCAGCAGCACAACTCAGGGAGAGGAGTACGAGCAGTACTTC.

J is TRBJ1-2 and V is TRBV6-5; TRBD1 matches 9 bases. J was trimmed by 4 bases and V by 3 bases; bases with no gene match: 3. The CDR3 runs to 14 residues. CDR1 and CDR2 from the germline V gene are MNHEY and SVGAGI. The CDR3 coding sequence is TGTGCCAGCAGTTATGGGACAGGGCGCTATGGCTACACCTTC. This sequence encodes CASSYGTGRYGYTF.

This clonotype was detected a few times. This sequence joins TRBV29-1 and TRBJ2-6, with a tentative D call TRBD1 (5 bases). Between the trimmed V and J ends, which lost 5 bases and 0 bases, there was a span of 11 bases. CDR3 length: 15 amino acids. Germline loops: CDR1 SQVTM, CDR2 ANQGSEA. The CDR3 DNA follows: TGCAGCGTTAGGACAAGGAGCTCTGGGGCCAACGTCCTGACTTTC. Protein sequence: CSVRTRSSGANVLTF.

This chain uses TRBV5-1 with TRBJ1-1; D is undetermined. V lost 4 bases and J lost 1, with 11 bases in between. This CDR3 spans 14 amino acids. Germline V lookup: CDR1 SGHRS, CDR2 YFSETQ. In DNA, the CDR3 is TGCGCCAGCAGCCCCCGGTACGAGAACACTGAAGCTTTCTTT. Encoded protein: CASSPRYENTEAFF. Full variable domain (remainder filled in from reference TRBV5-1 and TRBJ1-1): KAGVTQTPRYLIKTRGQQVTLSCSPISGHRSVSWYQQTPGQGLQFLFEYFSETQRNKGNFPGRFSGRQFSNSRSEMNVSTLELGDSALYLCASSPRYENTEAFFGQGTRLTVV.